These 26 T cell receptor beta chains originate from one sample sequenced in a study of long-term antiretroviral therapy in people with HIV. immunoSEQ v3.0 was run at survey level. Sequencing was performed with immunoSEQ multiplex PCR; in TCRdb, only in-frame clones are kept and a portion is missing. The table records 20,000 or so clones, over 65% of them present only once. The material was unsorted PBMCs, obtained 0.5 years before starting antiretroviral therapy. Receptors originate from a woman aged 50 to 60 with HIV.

The CDR3 nucleotides are TGTGCCAGCAGCTCTCCGACGGGGACGGGGACTGAAGCTTTCTTT. Residues: CASSSPTGTGTEAFF. The rearrangement uses TRBV7-2 and TRBJ1-1; D is possibly TRBD1 (5 bases). Germline V lookup: CDR1 SGHTA, CDR2 FQGNSA. Trimming left V 4 bases short and J 5 bases short, with 17 bases between. The CDR3 totals 15 residues.

The CDR3 bases are TGTGCCAGCAGCTCCGGGACAGCTCACTCTGGGGCCAACGTCCTGACTTTC. Translating gives CASSSGTAHSGANVLTF. J is TRBJ2-6 and V is TRBV11-2; 7 bases align to TRBD1. The CDR3 covers 17 residues. The V segment lost 4 bases and the J segment 0 bases; nucleotides outside the gene matches: 6. The germline CDR1 and CDR2 sequences are SGHAT and FQNNGV.

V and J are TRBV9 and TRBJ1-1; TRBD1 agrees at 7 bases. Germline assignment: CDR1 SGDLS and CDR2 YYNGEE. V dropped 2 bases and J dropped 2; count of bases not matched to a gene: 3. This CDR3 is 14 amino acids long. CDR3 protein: CASSVGQLNTEAFF. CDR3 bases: TGTGCCAGCAGCGTGGGACAGCTTAACACTGAAGCTTTCTTT.

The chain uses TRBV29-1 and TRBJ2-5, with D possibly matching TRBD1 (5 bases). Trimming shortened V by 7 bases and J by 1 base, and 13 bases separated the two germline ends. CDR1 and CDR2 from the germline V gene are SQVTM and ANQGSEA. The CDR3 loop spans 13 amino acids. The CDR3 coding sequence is TGCAGCGGGGTAACAAGGGGCCAAGAGACCCAGTACTTC. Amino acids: CSGVTRGQETQYF.

The CDR3 sequence is CASNVLGTGGEKLFF. The CDR3 DNA sequence: TGTGCCAGCAACGTTTTGGGGACAGGGGGAGAAAAACTGTTTTTT. This chain connects TRBV6-1 to TRBJ1-4, with 11 bases lining up with TRBD1. In germline, CDR1 is MNHNS, CDR2 SASEGT. The length of the CDR3 is 15 residues. Germline trimming cut 7 bases from V and 8 bases from J; bases unmatched to any gene: 9.

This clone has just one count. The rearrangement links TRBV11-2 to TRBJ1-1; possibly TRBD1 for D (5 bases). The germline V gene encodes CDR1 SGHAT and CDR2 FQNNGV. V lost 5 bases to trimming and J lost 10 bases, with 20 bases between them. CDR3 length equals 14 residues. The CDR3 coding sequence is TGTGCCAGCAGCGACCCGGGACGGGGGGAAGCAGCTTTCTTT. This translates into CASSDPGRGEAAFF.

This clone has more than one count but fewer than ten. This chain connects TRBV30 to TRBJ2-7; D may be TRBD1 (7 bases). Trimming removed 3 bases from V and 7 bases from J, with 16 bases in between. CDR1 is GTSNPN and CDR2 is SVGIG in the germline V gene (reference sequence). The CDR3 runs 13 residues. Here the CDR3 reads CAWSEDRAGEQYV. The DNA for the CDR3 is TGTGCCTGGAGCGAAGACAGGGCGGGAGAGCAGTACGTC.

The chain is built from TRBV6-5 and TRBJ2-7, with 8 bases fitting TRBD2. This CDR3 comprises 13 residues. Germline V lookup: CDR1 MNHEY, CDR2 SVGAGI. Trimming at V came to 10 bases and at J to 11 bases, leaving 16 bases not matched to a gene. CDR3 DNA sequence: TGTGCCACCTCAACCCTCAGCGGGGGCCTGGAGTACTTC. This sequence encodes CATSTLSGGLEYF.

Written as DNA, the CDR3 is TGTGCCAGCAGCTCGAGGCTCAACACCGGGGAGCTGTTTTTT. This codes for CASSSRLNTGELFF. The genes are TRBV7-7 and TRBJ2-2; D unclear. Per germline, CDR1 SSHAT and CDR2 FNYEAQ (reference sequence). The CDR3 covers 14 residues. The ends were cut back, 4 bases at V and 2 bases at J, with 8 bases in the middle.

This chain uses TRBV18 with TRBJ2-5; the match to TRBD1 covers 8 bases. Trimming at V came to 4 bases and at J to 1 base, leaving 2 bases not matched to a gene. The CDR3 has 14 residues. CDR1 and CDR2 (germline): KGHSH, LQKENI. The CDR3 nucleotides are TGTGCCAGCTCACTCCAGGGGGCCCAAGAGACCCAGTACTTC. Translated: CASSLQGAQETQYF.

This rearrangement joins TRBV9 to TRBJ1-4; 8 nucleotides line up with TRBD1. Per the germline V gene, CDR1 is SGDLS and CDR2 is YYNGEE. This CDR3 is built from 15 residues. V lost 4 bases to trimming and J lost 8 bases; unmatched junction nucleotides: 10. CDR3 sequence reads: CASSPRTGSGEKLFF. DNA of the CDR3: TGTGCCAGCAGCCCTAGGACAGGGTCGGGGGAAAAACTGTTTTTT.

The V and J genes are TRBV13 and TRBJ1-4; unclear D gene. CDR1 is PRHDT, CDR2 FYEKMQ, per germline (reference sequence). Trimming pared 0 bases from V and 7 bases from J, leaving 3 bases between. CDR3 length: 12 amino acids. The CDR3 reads CASSLGGEKLFF. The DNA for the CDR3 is TGTGCCAGCAGCTTAGGGGGTGAAAAACTGTTTTTT.

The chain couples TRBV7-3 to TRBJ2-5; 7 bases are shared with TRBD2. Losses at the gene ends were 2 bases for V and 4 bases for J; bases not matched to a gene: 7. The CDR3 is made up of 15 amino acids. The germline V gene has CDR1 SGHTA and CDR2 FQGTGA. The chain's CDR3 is CASSLGGGEGETQYF. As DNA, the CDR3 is TGTGCCAGCAGCTTAGGGGGAGGGGAGGGAGAGACCCAGTACTTC.

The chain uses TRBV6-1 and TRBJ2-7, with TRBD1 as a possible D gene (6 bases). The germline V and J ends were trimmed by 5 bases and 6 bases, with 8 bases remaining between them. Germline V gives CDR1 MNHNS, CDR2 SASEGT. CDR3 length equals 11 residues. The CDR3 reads CASSQGGEQYF. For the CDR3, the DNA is TGTGCCAGCAGTCAAGGGGGCGAGCAGTACTTC.

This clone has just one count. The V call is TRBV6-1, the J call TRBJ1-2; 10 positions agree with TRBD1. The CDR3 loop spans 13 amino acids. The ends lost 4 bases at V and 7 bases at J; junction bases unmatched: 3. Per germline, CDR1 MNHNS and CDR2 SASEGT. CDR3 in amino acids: CASSGGQGVGYTF. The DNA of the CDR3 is TGTGCCAGCAGTGGCGGACAGGGGGTTGGCTACACCTTC.

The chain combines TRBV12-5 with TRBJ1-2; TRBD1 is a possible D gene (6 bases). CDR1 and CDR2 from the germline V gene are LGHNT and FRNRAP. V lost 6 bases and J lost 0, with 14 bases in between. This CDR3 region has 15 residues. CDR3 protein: CASGPQGAANYGYTF. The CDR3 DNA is TGTGCTAGTGGCCCACAGGGAGCTGCTAACTATGGCTACACCTTC.

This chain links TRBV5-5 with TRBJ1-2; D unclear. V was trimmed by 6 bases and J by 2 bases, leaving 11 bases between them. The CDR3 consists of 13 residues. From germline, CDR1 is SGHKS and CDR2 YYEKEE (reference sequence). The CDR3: CASTELLNYGYTF. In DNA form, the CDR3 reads TGTGCCAGCACCGAACTCTTAAACTATGGCTACACCTTC.

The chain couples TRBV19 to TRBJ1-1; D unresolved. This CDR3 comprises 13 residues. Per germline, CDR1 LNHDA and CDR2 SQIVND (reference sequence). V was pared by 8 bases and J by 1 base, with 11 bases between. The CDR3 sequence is CASLADGNTEAFF. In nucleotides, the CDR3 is TGTGCCAGTTTAGCAGACGGGAACACTGAAGCTTTCTTT.

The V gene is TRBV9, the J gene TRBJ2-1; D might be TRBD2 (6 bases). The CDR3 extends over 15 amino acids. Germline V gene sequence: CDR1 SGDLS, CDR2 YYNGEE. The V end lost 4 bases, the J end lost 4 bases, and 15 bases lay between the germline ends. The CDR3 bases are TGTGCCAGCAGCCCCCGGACTACTAGTTACAATGAGCAGTTCTTC. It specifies CASSPRTTSYNEQFF.

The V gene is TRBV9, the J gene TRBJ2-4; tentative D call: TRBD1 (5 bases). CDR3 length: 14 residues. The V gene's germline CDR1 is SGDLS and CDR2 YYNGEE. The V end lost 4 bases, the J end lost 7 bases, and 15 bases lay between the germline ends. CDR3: CASSSRSPGNIQYF. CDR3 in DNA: TGTGCCAGCAGCTCTAGATCCCCAGGGAACATTCAGTACTTC.

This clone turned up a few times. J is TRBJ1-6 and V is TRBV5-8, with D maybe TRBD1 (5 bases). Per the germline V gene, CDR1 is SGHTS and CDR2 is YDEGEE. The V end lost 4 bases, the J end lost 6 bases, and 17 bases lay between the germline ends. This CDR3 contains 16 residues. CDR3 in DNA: TGTGCCAGCAGCCCTGGAGGGGCCACTCTTAATTCACCCCTCCACTTT. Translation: CASSPGGATLNSPLHF.

The CDR3 is CATSRDRGTYEQYV. The DNA of the CDR3 is TGTGCCACCAGCAGAGACAGGGGCACCTACGAGCAGTACGTC. The genes are TRBV15 and TRBJ2-7; possible D gene TRBD1, 6 bases. The V end lost 0 bases, the J end lost 2 bases, and 8 bases lay between the germline ends. This CDR3 spans 14 amino acids. CDR1 and CDR2 (germline): LNHNV, YYDKDF (reference sequence).

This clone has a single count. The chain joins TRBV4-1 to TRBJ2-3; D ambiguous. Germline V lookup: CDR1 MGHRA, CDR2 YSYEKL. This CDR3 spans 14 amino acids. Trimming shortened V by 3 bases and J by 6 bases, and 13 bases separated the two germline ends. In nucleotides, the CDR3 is TGCGCCAGCAGCCACAACGACCTCGGGGATACGCAGTATTTT. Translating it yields CASSHNDLGDTQYF.

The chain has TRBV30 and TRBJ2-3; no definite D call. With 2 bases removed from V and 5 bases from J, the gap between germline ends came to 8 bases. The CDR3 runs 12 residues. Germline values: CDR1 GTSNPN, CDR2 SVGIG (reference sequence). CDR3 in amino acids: CAWSTLVDTQYF. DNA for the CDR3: TGTGCCTGGAGTACGCTGGTAGATACGCAGTATTTT. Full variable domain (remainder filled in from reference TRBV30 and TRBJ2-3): SQTIHQWPATLVQPVGSPLSLECTVEGTSNPNLYWYRQAAGRGLQLLFYSVGIGQISSEVPQNLSASRPQDRQFILSSKKLLLSDSGFYLCAWSTLVDTQYFGPGTRLTVL.

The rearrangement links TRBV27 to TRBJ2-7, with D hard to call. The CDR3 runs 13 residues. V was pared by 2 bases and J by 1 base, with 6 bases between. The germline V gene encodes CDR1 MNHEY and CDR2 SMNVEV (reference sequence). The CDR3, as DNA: TGTGCCAGCAGTTTAGTCTCATCCTACGAGCAGTACTTC. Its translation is CASSLVSSYEQYF.

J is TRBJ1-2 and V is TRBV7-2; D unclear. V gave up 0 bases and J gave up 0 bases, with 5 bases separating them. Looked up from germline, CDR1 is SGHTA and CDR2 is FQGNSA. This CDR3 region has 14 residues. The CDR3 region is CASSLAGSNYGYTF. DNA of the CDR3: TGTGCCAGCAGCTTAGCCGGGTCTAACTATGGCTACACCTTC.